A single T cell receptor (beta chain) is shown here with its context. TCRdb reanalysed the 5' RACE reads using MiXCR and keeps one entry per CDR3 protein. The table includes approximately 350,000 distinct CDR3 sequences, roughly 22% detected once. This entry is derived from a study of CD8 T cells in ankylosing spondylitis. The CDR3 sequence is 15 residues long. V was pared by 8 bases and J by 8 bases, with 22 bases between. The germline V gene has CDR1 MNHNS and CDR2 SASEGT. Specimen: blood, either unsorted or a sorted T cell fraction (not recorded which). This sequence joins TRBV6-1 and TRBJ2-1; D is perhaps TRBD1 or TRBD2 (5 bases each). This sequence originates from a male donor with ankylosing spondylitis or in good health (not recorded which). DNA of the CDR3: TGTGCCAGCCCGGGGTGGGGACGAAATGGCGATGAGCAGTTCTTC. This codes for CASPGWGRNGDEQFF.